A single sample gave rise to the 27 T cell receptor beta chains below, sequenced in a study of blood T cell repertoires in COVID-19. The assay was immunoSEQ multiplex PCR, and TCRdb's table has in-frame clones only and misses some. Among approximately 140,000 clones listed, roughly 80% were seen once. The specimen sequenced was peripheral blood. Receptors were obtained from a man over 45 with acute or convalescent COVID-19.

This chain uses TRBV18 with TRBJ1-4; 7 bases map to TRBD1. This CDR3 spans 14 amino acids. V was pared by 3 bases and J by 3 bases, with 1 base of the junction left unmatched. Germline CDR1 reads KGHSH; CDR2 reads LQKENI. In DNA, the CDR3 is TGTGCCAGCTCACCCAGGGGGGCTAATGAAAAACTGTTTTTT. This sequence encodes CASSPRGANEKLFF.

As regards this clone: This CDR3 is also generated by other DNA sequences in the sample. The chain combines TRBV4-1 with TRBJ1-2; D is unresolved. V was shortened by 1 base and J by 5 bases, with 8 bases between the two germline ends. The CDR3 spans 13 residues. Germline CDR1 MGHRA, CDR2 YSYEKL. CDR3 coding DNA: TGCGCCAGCAGCCAAGCTACGGGTTATGGCTACACCTTC. This gives the protein CASSQATGYGYTF.

The chain has TRBV12-3 or TRBV12-4 and TRBJ1-1; possibly TRBD1 for D (6 bases). The CDR3 consists of 13 residues. V lost 5 bases to trimming and J lost 5 bases, with 12 bases between them. Here the CDR3 reads CASSRTEDTEAFF. The CDR3 DNA reads as TGTGCCAGCAGTAGGACAGAGGATACTGAAGCTTTCTTT.

The J gene is TRBJ1-4, the V gene TRBV3-1 (or the pseudogene TRBV3-2); TRBD1 matches 10 bases. The V segment lost 4 bases and the J segment 6 bases; nucleotides outside the gene matches: 8. Germline V gene sequence: CDR1 LGHDT, CDR2 YNNKEL (reference sequence). This CDR3 comprises 16 residues. Written as DNA, the CDR3 is TGTGCCAGCAGCCTTTACTACGGGACAGGGGATGAAAAACTGTTTTTT. Translation gives CASSLYYGTGDEKLFF.

The chain joins TRBV30 to TRBJ2-1; a possible D gene is TRBD2 (6 bases). The V and J ends lost 0 bases and 5 bases respectively, with 11 bases between them. Germline CDR1 reads GTSNPN; CDR2 reads SVGIG (reference sequence). The CDR3 contains 14 residues. DNA for the CDR3: TGTGCCTGGAGTGTTGGGGGGTGGGACAATGAGCAGTTCTTC. Its protein product is CAWSVGGWDNEQFF.

V gene TRBV29-1 combines with J gene TRBJ2-2; 9 bases align to TRBD1. J was trimmed by 6 bases and V by 6 bases; bases with no gene match: 8. CDR1 is SQVTM and CDR2 is ANQGSEA in the germline V gene. The CDR3 has 14 residues. CDR3 sequence: CSVKGQGSSGELFF. In nucleotides, the CDR3 is TGCAGCGTCAAAGGACAGGGGTCGTCCGGGGAGCTGTTTTTT.

This chain links TRBV11-2 with TRBJ1-2; D possibly corresponds to TRBD1 (6 bases). V lost 0 bases and J lost 8, with 10 bases in between. This CDR3 contains 13 residues. The V gene's germline CDR1 is SGHAT and CDR2 FQNNGV. DNA for the CDR3: TGTGCCAGCAGCTTAGACACAGGGTTCGGCTACACCTTC. It codes for CASSLDTGFGYTF.

The chain couples TRBV10-1 to TRBJ1-5, with 8 bases identical to TRBD1. V gave up 2 bases and J gave up 2 bases; unmatched junction bases: 2. This CDR3 has 15 residues. Germline-derived CDR1 and CDR2 are WNHNN and SYGVQD (reference sequence). Here the CDR3 DNA reads TGCGCCAGCAGTGAGGGGACAGGTCGCAATCAGCCCCAGCATTTT. This translates into CASSEGTGRNQPQHF.

The chain employs TRBV9 and TRBJ1-4, with 10 bases identical to TRBD1. V trimming: 3 bases; J trimming: 5 bases; junction bases outside the gene matches: 4. This CDR3 contains 15 residues. CDR1 is SGDLS and CDR2 is YYNGEE in the germline V gene. CDR3 residues: CASSGQDRGNEKLFF. The CDR3 region has the DNA TGTGCCAGCAGCGGACAGGACAGGGGGAATGAAAAACTGTTTTTT.

This chain connects TRBV19 to TRBJ2-1; possible D gene TRBD1, 5 bases. The CDR3 length is 16 residues. CDR1 and CDR2 from the germline V gene are LNHDA and SQIVND (reference sequence). The V gene lost 5 bases and the J gene lost 0 bases, with 14 bases spanning the gap. The CDR3 loop is CASSPLRQSSYNEQFF. CDR3 nucleotides: TGTGCCAGTAGTCCCCTTAGACAGAGCTCCTACAATGAGCAGTTCTTC.

This clone was seen a few times. The chain carries TRBV19 and TRBJ1-4; D is uncertain. Germline CDR1 is LNHDA and CDR2 is SQIVND (reference sequence). This CDR3 is 16 amino acids long. Trimming took 2 bases from V and 5 from J, leaving 15 bases between them. CDR3 in DNA: TGTGCCAGTAGTATAAGTTGGTCCTCCCTAAATGAAAAACTGTTTTTT. It specifies CASSISWSSLNEKLFF.

J is TRBJ2-7 and V is TRBV7-2; D may be TRBD1 (5 bases). Germline V lookup: CDR1 SGHTA, CDR2 FQGNSA. The CDR3 has 15 residues. V was shortened by 1 base and J by 0 bases, with 10 bases between the two germline ends. CDR3: CASSLGQFLSYEQYF. DNA of the CDR3: TGTGCCAGCAGCTTAGGACAGTTTCTCTCCTACGAGCAGTACTTC.

The rearrangement joins TRBV19 to TRBJ2-7; the match to TRBD2 covers 10 bases. Per the germline V gene, CDR1 is LNHDA and CDR2 is SQIVND (reference sequence). The CDR3 runs to 15 residues. The V segment lost 5 bases and the J segment 3 bases; nucleotides outside the gene matches: 7. The CDR3, as DNA: TGTGCCAGTAGTCCGCTAGCGGGGGCCATCTACGAGCAGTACTTC. Amino acid sequence: CASSPLAGAIYEQYF.

The chain recombines TRBV15 with TRBJ1-1; 8 nucleotides match TRBD1. Trimming removed 3 bases from V and 1 base from J; junction bases left unmatched: 4. This CDR3 contains 15 residues. CDR1 LNHNV and CDR2 YYDKDF come from the germline V gene (reference sequence). The CDR3 DNA sequence: TGTGCCACCAGCAGCCTCGACAGGGGGAACACTGAAGCTTTCTTT. Protein: CATSSLDRGNTEAFF.

The genes are TRBV5-4 and TRBJ2-1; TRBD1 matches at 7 bases. Trimming at V came to 4 bases and at J to 8 bases, leaving 15 bases not matched to a gene. Looked up from germline, CDR1 is SGHNT and CDR2 is YYREEE (reference sequence). This CDR3 has 16 residues. DNA of the CDR3: TGTGCCAGCAGCCGGTTAGGGGGCGGCCGAGGCGATGAGCAGTTCTTC. The encoded protein is CASSRLGGGRGDEQFF.

The genes are TRBV10-2 and TRBJ2-2; 7 nucleotides match TRBD1. Germline trimming cut 0 bases from V and 7 bases from J; bases unmatched to any gene: 5. The CDR3 loop spans 15 amino acids. Germline CDR1 and CDR2: WSHSY and SAAADI. CDR3 DNA sequence: TGCGCCAGCAGTGAGTCTAAGGGGGCCGGCGGGGAGCTGTTTTTT. Its protein product is CASSESKGAGGELFF.

This clone was detected only once. CDR3 residues: CASSLSGDGYTF. The CDR3 DNA reads TGTGCCAGCAGTTTATCCGGGGATGGCTACACCTTC. The chain links TRBV28 to TRBJ1-2; D unresolved. With 1 base removed from V and 6 bases from J, the gap between germline ends came to 6 bases. CDR1 is MDHEN, CDR2 SYDVKM, per germline. The CDR3 totals 12 residues.

This chain joins TRBV11-2 and TRBJ2-1; 7 nucleotides align to TRBD1. V shed 6 bases and J 4 bases; nucleotides not matched to a gene: 12. The V gene's germline CDR1 is SGHAT and CDR2 FQNNGV. The CDR3 length is 16 residues. The CDR3 loop reads CASRSVRDSKYNEQFF. The CDR3 region has the DNA TGTGCCAGCAGATCCGTCCGGGACAGCAAGTACAATGAGCAGTTCTTC.

The chain employs TRBV4-2 and TRBJ2-5; TRBD2 matches at 8 bases. This CDR3 has 17 amino acids. Trimming removed 0 bases from V and 2 bases from J; junction bases left unmatched: 8. Per germline, CDR1 LGHNA and CDR2 YNFKEQ. CDR3 DNA: TGTGCCAGCAGCCAAGACTCGGTATTAGCGGGGCAAGAGACCCAGTACTTC. This sequence encodes CASSQDSVLAGQETQYF.

This sequence joins TRBV7-2 and TRBJ1-3; D remains unclear. Per the germline V gene, CDR1 is SGHTA and CDR2 is FQGNSA. The CDR3 length is 14 residues. Trimming left V 4 bases short and J 0 bases short, with 7 bases between. The CDR3 bases are TGTGCCAGCAGCTACGGGAGCTCTGGAAACACCATATATTTT. Its protein is CASSYGSSGNTIYF.

The rearrangement links TRBV6-6 to TRBJ2-6; no clear D. Germline loops: CDR1 MNHNY, CDR2 SVGAGI (reference sequence). The CDR3 totals 13 residues. The germline V and J ends were trimmed by 8 bases and 4 bases, with 9 bases remaining between them. CDR3 loop: CASSYRGANVLTF. CDR3 DNA sequence: TGTGCCAGCTCCTACCGGGGGGCCAACGTCCTGACTTTC.

The chain combines TRBV3-1 (or the pseudogene TRBV3-2) with TRBJ2-5; 10 bases match TRBD1. This CDR3 has 16 amino acids. Per the germline V gene, CDR1 is LGHDT and CDR2 is YNNKEL (reference sequence). Unmatched junction bases numbered 6, after V lost 1 base and J lost 4 bases. The CDR3 coding sequence is TGTGCCAGCAGCCAAGGGGACAGGGGTTTGGGAGAGACCCAGTACTTC. Its protein product is CASSQGDRGLGETQYF.

A single count supports this clone. V gene TRBV5-8 combines with J gene TRBJ2-3, with 10 nucleotides matching TRBD2. This CDR3 has 15 residues. Per germline, CDR1 SGHTS and CDR2 YDEGEE. The V gene end was trimmed by 3 bases and the J gene end by 1 base; junction bases not matched to a gene: 2. CDR3 sequence (DNA): TGTGCCAGCAGCTCCGGGACTAGCGGCACAGATACGCAGTATTTT. Protein sequence: CASSSGTSGTDTQYF.

This sequence joins TRBV18 and TRBJ2-1, with TRBD2 matching over 11 bases. The J segment lost 5 bases and the V segment lost 5 bases, leaving 8 bases of the junction unmatched. The CDR3 length is 16 residues. The germline CDR1 and CDR2 sequences are KGHSH and LQKENI. CDR3 DNA sequence: TGTGCCAGCTCAAAGACTAGCGGGGCGGGTGACAATGAGCAGTTCTTC. This sequence encodes CASSKTSGAGDNEQFF.

The V gene is TRBV19, the J gene TRBJ2-1; 8 bases agree with TRBD1. V dropped 5 bases and J dropped 0; count of bases not matched to a gene: 0. The germline V gene has CDR1 LNHDA and CDR2 SQIVND (reference sequence). The CDR3 is 14 residues long. CDR3 sequence reads: CASSDRGSYNEQFF. In nucleotides, the CDR3 is TGTGCCAGTAGTGACAGGGGCTCCTACAATGAGCAGTTCTTC.

The chain carries TRBV24-1 and TRBJ2-3; D might be TRBD1 (5 bases). The germline CDR1 and CDR2 sequences are KGHDR and SFDVKD. This CDR3 has 12 residues. Trimming pared 8 bases from V and 3 bases from J, leaving 8 bases between. The CDR3 nucleotides are TGTGCCACCAAAGGGGCGACAGATACGCAGTATTTT. Translation gives CATKGATDTQYF.

The J gene is TRBJ1-5, the V gene TRBV19; the match to TRBD1 covers 8 bases. This CDR3 region has 16 residues. J gave up 1 base and V 6 bases, and 8 bases lay outside the gene matches. Looked up from germline, CDR1 is LNHDA and CDR2 is SQIVND (reference sequence). The CDR3 reads CASRRRGQASNQPQHF. CDR3 nucleotides: TGTGCCAGTAGGCGCAGGGGACAGGCAAGCAATCAGCCCCAGCATTTT.